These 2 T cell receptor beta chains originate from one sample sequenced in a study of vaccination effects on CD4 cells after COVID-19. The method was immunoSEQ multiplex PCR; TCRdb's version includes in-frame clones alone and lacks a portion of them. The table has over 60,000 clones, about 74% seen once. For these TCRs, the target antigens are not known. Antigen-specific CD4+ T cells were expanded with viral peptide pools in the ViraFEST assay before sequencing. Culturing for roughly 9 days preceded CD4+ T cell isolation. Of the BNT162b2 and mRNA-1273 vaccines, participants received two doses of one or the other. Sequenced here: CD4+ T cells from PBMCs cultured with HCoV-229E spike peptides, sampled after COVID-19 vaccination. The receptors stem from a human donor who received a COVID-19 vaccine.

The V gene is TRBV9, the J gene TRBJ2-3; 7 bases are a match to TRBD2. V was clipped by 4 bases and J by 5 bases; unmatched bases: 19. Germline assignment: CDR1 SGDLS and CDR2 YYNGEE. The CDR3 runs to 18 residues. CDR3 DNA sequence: TGTGCCAGCAGCATGAGCGGCCGGGACTATTTGACTGTAGATACGCAGTATTTT. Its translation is CASSMSGRDYLTVDTQYF.

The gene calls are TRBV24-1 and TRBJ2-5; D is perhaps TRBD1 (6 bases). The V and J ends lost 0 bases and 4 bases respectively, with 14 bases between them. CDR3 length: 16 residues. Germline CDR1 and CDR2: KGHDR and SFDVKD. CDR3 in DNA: TGTGCCACCAGTGATTTGACAGGGCTAGGACGAGAGACCCAGTACTTC. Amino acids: CATSDLTGLGRETQYF.